This T cell receptor beta chain stems from a study of cytomegalovirus exposure and HLA in healthy donors. Broader study findings: Later examination showed HLA-associated TCR beta chains had greater clonal expansion than equally common others. Association of roughly 18,000 TCR beta sequences with HLA alleles was found at 0.05 false discovery rate in a later analysis. Most TCRs appeared rarely, but some public TCRs recurred in many donors.

This clone has only one observation. Antigen unknown. A multiplex PCR was run with 60 Vbeta primers and 13 Jbeta primers. Profiling relied on immunoSEQ multiplex PCR, and the TCRdb table lists in-frame clones only, not all of them. The table lists about 120,000 clones, roughly 80% of them singletons. The specimen was PBMCs. This sequence was found in a female donor in good health and CMV-seronegative.

CDR3 region: CASSLDRGWSETQYF. CDR3 nucleotides: TGTGCCAGCAGCTTGGATCGGGGGTGGTCAGAGACCCAGTACTTC. The chain links TRBV5-4 to TRBJ2-5; D possibly corresponds to TRBD2 (6 bases). The germline V gene encodes CDR1 SGHNT and CDR2 YYREEE (reference sequence). The CDR3 covers 15 residues. The V gene lost 0 bases and the J gene lost 4 bases, with 13 bases spanning the gap.